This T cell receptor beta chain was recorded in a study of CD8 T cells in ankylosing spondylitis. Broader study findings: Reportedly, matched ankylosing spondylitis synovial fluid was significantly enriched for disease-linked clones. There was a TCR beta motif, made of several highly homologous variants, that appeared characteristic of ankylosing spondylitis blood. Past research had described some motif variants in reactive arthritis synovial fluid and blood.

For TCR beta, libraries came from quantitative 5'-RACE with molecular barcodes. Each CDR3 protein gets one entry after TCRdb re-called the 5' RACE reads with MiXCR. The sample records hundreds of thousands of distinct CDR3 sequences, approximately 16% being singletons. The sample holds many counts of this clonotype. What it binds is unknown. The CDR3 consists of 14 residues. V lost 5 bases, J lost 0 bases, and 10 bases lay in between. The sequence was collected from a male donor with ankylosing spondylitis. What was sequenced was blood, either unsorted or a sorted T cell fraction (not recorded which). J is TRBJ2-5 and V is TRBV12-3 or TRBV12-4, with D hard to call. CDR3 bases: TGTGCCAGCAGTGCTAGACGGAACCAAGAGACCCAGTACTTC. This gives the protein CASSARRNQETQYF.